These T cell receptor beta chains were read from a single sample in a study of spatial heterogeneity in lung cancer. TCRdb recomputed calls from the 5' RACE reads with MiXCR, one row per CDR3 protein. Among roughly 46,000 distinct CDR3 sequences, 10% to 15% were seen once, and the ten largest hold approximately 40%. The sample here was PBMCs, taken at surgery. Receptor source: a female donor with early-stage non-small cell lung cancer. Both conserved end residues are part of each CDR3. A D gene is named only where the DNA matches it firmly. A row's size may be missing; if present it is once, few, many or a size class.

V,D,size,J,DNA,CDR3
TRBV4-2,-,many,TRBJ2-1,TGTGCCAGCAGCCAGGCTATGGACAATGAGCAGTTCTTC,CASSQAMDNEQFF
TRBV20-1,-,many,TRBJ1-5,TGCAGTGCTAGAGATGCGGGAATTGGCGGCAATCAGCCCCAGCATTTT,CSARDAGIGGNQPQHF
TRBV15,-,-,TRBJ2-6,TGTGCCACCAGCTTCGCGGGTGTCTTTTCTGGGGCCAACGTCCTGACTTTC,CATSFAGVFSGANVLTF
TRBV7-3,-,few,TRBJ2-5,TGTGCCAGCAGCTTTCCCCGTCTGTACCAAGAGACCCAGTACTTC,CASSFPRLYQETQYF
TRBV19,-,-,TRBJ2-2,TGTGCCAGTTATGCGCGGGGAAGCACCGGGGAGCTGTTTTTT,CASYARGSTGELFF
TRBV7-9,TRBD1,many,TRBJ2-1,TGTGCCAGCAGCCGCATCCTACAGGGGAGCCACAATGAGCAGTTCTTC,CASSRILQGSHNEQFF
TRBV9,-,many,TRBJ2-3,TGTGCCAGCAGCCCCCGGGGGCAGAGCACAGATACGCAGTATTTT,CASSPRGQSTDTQYF
TRBV3-1,-,few,TRBJ2-3,TGTGCCAGCAGCAAACGAGACGTAAGCTGGCAGTATTTT,CASSKRDVSWQYF
TRBV6-5,-,few,TRBJ1-3,TGTGCCACCTCACAGGGAAACACCATATATTTT,CATSQGNTIYF
TRBV5-1,TRBD2,-,TRBJ2-3,TGCGCCAGCAGCTTTGGACTAGCGGCCTCCACAGATACGCAGTATTTT,CASSFGLAASTDTQYF
TRBV6-5,-,many,TRBJ2-1,TGTGCCAGCAGTAGGACCGACAATGAGCAGTTCTTC,CASSRTDNEQFF
TRBV5-1,TRBD2,few,TRBJ2-7,TGCGCCAGCAGCCCCTCTAGCGGGGGGGCCGGGCCCTACGAGCAGTACTTC,CASSPSSGGAGPYEQYF
TRBV7-2,TRBD2,-,TRBJ2-7,TGTGCCAGCAGCTATCGACTAGCGGGGGACTACGAGCAGTACTTC,CASSYRLAGDYEQYF
TRBV6-5,-,-,TRBJ2-4,TGTGCCAGCAGCAGGGAAGCCAAAAACATTCAGTACTTC,CASSREAKNIQYF
TRBV5-8,-,few,TRBJ1-2,TGTGCCAGCGTGAGGGGCCGTCGGGCAGACGGCTACACCTTC,CASVRGRRADGYTF
TRBV11-2,TRBD2,-,TRBJ2-3,TGTGCCAGCAGCTTAGATCGTCAACTAGCGTCGCAGTATTTT,CASSLDRQLASQYF
TRBV7-9,-,many,TRBJ2-3,TGTGCCAGCAGCTTAGTAGATACGCAGTATTTT,CASSLVDTQYF
TRBV2,TRBD2,many,TRBJ2-1,TGTGCCAGCAGTGAGGGGGGGATTGGAGTCTTCGCCTACAATGAGCAGTTCTTC,CASSEGGIGVFAYNEQFF
TRBV7-2,TRBD1,-,TRBJ2-5,TGTGCCAGCAGCGTACAGGGGGGTTCAGAGACCCAGTACTTC,CASSVQGGSETQYF
TRBV7-9,-,-,TRBJ1-1,TGTGCCGGCAACCAGGGAGAGAGCCCTGAAGCTTTCTTT,CAGNQGESPEAFF
TRBV19,-,-,TRBJ1-1,TGTGCCAGTAGTAGGGGGGACTACATGAACACTGAAGCTTTCTTT,CASSRGDYMNTEAFF
TRBV6-6,-,many,TRBJ2-5,TGTGCCAGCAGCTATCAAGAGACCCAGTACTTC,CASSYQETQYF
TRBV5-8,TRBD1,-,TRBJ2-2,TGTGCCAGCGGAGCTCGGGACAGAACTGCTAACACCGGGGAGCTGTTTTTT,CASGARDRTANTGELFF
TRBV14,-,few,TRBJ2-3,TGTGCCAGCAGCCTGTGGACCACCACAGATACGCAGTATTTT,CASSLWTTTDTQYF